This entry describes one T cell receptor beta chain. Its antigen target is currently unknown. No base quality information exists; no much larger clone differs at one position. The data derive from a study of Graves' ophthalmopathy and Graves' hyperthyroidism (dated by TCRdb to between 2018 and 2020). Regarding the research as a whole: Peripheral blood was collected before any treatment was given, at the time of initial diagnosis. In roughly six hyperthyroidism patients, the T-cell repertoires found in thyroid tissue were compared with those found in blood. The study used signatures of the TCR beta repertoire to tell Graves' ophthalmopathy apart from Graves' hyperthyroidism and to predict which patients would progress to ophthalmopathy. In total, approximately 140 blood samples were TCR-sequenced: fewer than 50 ophthalmopathy, about 75 hyperthyroidism and about 17 hyperthyroidism-to-ophthalmopathy patients. For independent validation, a separate cohort was made up of roughly 19 hyperthyroidism patients plus 17 patients who later progressed from hyperthyroidism to ophthalmopathy. To explore V-J signatures that distinguish ophthalmopathy from hyperthyroidism, a discovery set of 100 patients was enrolled, made up of roughly 41 with ophthalmopathy and 57 with stable hyperthyroidism. After sampling, hyperthyroidism patients received methimazole starting at 30 mg daily, and ophthalmopathy patients received high-dose intravenous methylprednisolone.

For repertoire sequencing, the TCR beta CDR3 regions were amplified from RNA transcripts. The first round was an RT-PCR using HTBI primers with the Qiagen OneStep RT-PCR kit, and this first round was followed by a second-round multiplex PCR, then size selection and purification. The libraries underwent paired-end sequencing with 100 bp reads on an Illumina HiSeq2000. The paper's processing steps were these. SOAPnuke was used for read processing, and reads with adapters, uncalled bases, a mean Phred below 15, or no exact constant-primer or identifier match were discarded. COPE v1.2.5 was used to merge the high-quality paired reads. Each unique nucleotide sequence was treated as a clonotype, and MiTCR v1.1 was used to align the clonotypes to the IMGT TRB V, D and J references. The analysis was limited to V-J combinations with a frequency above 0.0001, which together covered around 99% of the repertoires. A TCR clonal expansion and chaos score per V-J combination was defined as the ratio of F50 clonal expansion to chaos observed in the TCRdist matrix. Welch's t-statistics and random forest were used to reduce the features to some 13 V-J combinations, which were then used as input to a naive Bayes classifier. Thyroid-blood repertoire similarity was quantified with the Morisita-Horn index. TCRdb reprocessing: public reads trimmed at Q25 with fastp, clones called with MiXCR, in-frame beta chains kept. A single entry per CDR3 protein holds the most common genes and DNA from its merged rows. The V and J calls were not made by the authors but by TCRdb's processing. For this sample the table gives about 700,000 distinct CDR3 sequences, of which 35% to 50% were detected only once. The top ten hold approximately 46% of the sample.

Germline trimming amounts to 5 bases on V and 1 base on J, with 14 as the count of junction bases outside the gene matches. The CDR3 contains 17 residues, cysteine and phenylalanine counted. The CDR3 DNA has 51 bases and is translated from base 1. From a lookup of the germline V gene (reference sequence), CDR1 and CDR2 are SEHNR and FQNEAQ. The ophthalmopathy patients had moderately to severely active disease, with a Clinical Activity Score of 3 or higher, a NOSPECS grade of 4 or higher, and a disease duration of less than 3 months. Anyone with other autoimmune diseases, uncontrolled infections, pregnancy or lactation was excluded from the study. Diagnosis was based on clinical symptoms, serum thyroxine, TRAb, thyroid ultrasound and orbital computed tomography. PBMCs were isolated from more than 9 ml of fresh peripheral blood by Ficoll-Paque density gradient centrifugation. Total RNA was extracted using Trizol reagent, and RNA quality was checked on an Agilent 2100 Bioanalyzer.

Results the study describes overall, beyond this receptor: Most of the expanded thyroid clonotypes with a frequency above 0.001 were also detected in blood, and it was suggested that the thyroid immune response may be reflected by blood repertoires. No statistical method was used to predetermine the sample size, and group allocation was not hidden from the investigators. The 13-signature model separated ophthalmopathy from stable hyperthyroidism with over 85% sensitivity and 81.08% specificity in cross-validation, and 80%/75% in the test set. In validation, the model predicted ophthalmopathy progression with more than 55% sensitivity and roughly 72% specificity; approximately 12 predicted patients were CT-confirmed with GO in a median of approximately 6.2 months.

The origin of this receptor is an adult man with Graves' ophthalmopathy. Sequences were obtained from peripheral blood. Recombination joined TRBV7-9 with TRBJ2-7; 7 of the junction bases match TRBD1. The bases are TGTGCCAGCAGCCCTCTCGCCCGGGACAGTTTTTCCTACGAGCAGTACTTC. This sequence encodes CASSPLARDSFSYEQYF.